This passage covers 2 T cell receptor beta chains from one sample sequenced in a study of human T cells and chemical hapten exposure (dated by TCRdb to the early 2020s). The library was generated by RACE. Sequenced on a NextSeq 500. TCRdb applied fastp at Q25 and MiXCR to the public reads, then kept only in-frame beta chains. For every CDR3 protein sequence, its rows merge into one entry that carries the most common genes and DNA. This sample lists roughly 130,000 distinct CDR3 sequences; approximately 9.5% were detected once. Jointly, the top ten make up 1.5% to 2% of the sample. In light of the paper, this sample's time point label describes: healthy volunteer bleed at 2 weeks. Total RNA was isolated from unfractionated whole blood collected in Tempus Blood RNA tubes. Sequencing was carried out using whole blood. Receptors originate from a male donor in good health. Some clones in this sample may be carry-over from other donors' samples.

This clonotype showed up many times. The chain uses TRBV6-4 and TRBJ2-2, with 14 bases lining up with TRBD2. J gave up 0 bases and V 5 bases, and 11 bases lay outside the gene matches. The V gene's germline CDR1 is MRHNA and CDR2 SNTAGT. The CDR3 contains 20 residues. In nucleotides, the CDR3 is TGTGCCAGCAGTCCAACCGGGACTAGCGGGAGTCTCGCGAACACCGGGGAGCTGTTTTTT. It is translated as CASSPTGTSGSLANTGELFF.

This chain connects TRBV27 to TRBJ2-1, with 7 bases lining up with TRBD2. CDR1 is MNHEY, CDR2 SMNVEV, per germline (reference sequence). J gave up 5 bases and V 5 bases, and 18 bases lay outside the gene matches. The CDR3 runs to 18 residues. As DNA, the CDR3 is TGTGCCAGCAGTCCCTCTAGCGGACCAAAAAGAGCCCACAATGAGCAGTTCTTC. Residues: CASSPSSGPKRAHNEQFF.